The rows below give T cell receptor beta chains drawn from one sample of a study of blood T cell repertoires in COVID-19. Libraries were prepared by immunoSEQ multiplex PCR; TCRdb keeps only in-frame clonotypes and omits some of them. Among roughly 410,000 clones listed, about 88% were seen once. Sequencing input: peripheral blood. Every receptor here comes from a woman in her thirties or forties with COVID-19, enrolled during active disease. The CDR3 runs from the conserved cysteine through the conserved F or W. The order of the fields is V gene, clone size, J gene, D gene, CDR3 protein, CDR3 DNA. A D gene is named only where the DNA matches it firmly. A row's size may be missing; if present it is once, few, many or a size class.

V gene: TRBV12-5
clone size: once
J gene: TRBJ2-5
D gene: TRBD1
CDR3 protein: CASGLDPGTGSKETQYF
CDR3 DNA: TGTGCTAGTGGTTTGGACCCCGGGACAGGGAGCAAAGAGACCCAGTACTTC

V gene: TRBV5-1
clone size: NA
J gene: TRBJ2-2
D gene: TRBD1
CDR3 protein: CASNINRGSGELFF
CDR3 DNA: TGCGCCAGCAACATTAACAGGGGTTCCGGGGAGCTGTTTTTT

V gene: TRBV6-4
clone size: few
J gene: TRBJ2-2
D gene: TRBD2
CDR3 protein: CASSDEAGVMSGELFF
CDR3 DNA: TGTGCCAGCAGTGACGAGGCGGGAGTAATGTCCGGGGAGCTGTTTTTT

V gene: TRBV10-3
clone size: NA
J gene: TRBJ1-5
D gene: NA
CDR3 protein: CAISEGAQDGRQPQHF
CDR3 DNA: TGTGCCATCAGTGAAGGGGCACAGGATGGAAGACAGCCCCAGCATTTT

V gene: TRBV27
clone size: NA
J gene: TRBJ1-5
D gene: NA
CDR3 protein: CASSSAGGNQPQHF
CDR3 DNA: TGTGCCAGCAGTTCGGCAGGGGGCAATCAGCCCCAGCATTTT

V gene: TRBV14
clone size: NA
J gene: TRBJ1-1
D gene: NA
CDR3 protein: CASSQDPGTINTEAFF
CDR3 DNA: TGTGCCAGCAGCCAAGATCCCGGGACAATAAACACTGAAGCTTTCTTT

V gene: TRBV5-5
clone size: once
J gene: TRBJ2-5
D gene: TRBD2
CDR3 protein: CASSFLAGGETQYF
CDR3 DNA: TGTGCCAGCAGCTTCTTAGCGGGAGGGGAGACCCAGTACTTC

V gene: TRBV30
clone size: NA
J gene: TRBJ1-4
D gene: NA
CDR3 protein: CAWRTPRSRGEKLFF
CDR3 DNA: TGTGCCTGGAGGACCCCGAGGAGTCGGGGTGAAAAACTGTTTTTT

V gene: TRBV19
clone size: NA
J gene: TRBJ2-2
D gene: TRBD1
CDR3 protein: CASSIQGANTGELFF
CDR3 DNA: TGTGCCAGTAGTATTCAGGGGGCGAACACCGGGGAGCTGTTTTTT

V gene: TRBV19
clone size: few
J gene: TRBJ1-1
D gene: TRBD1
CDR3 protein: CASTSSGQGNTEAFF
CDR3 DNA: TGTGCCAGTACCTCCTCCGGACAGGGGAACACTGAAGCTTTCTTT

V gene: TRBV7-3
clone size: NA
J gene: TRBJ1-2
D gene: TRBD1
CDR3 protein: CAGSSTGGVGYTF
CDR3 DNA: TGTGCCGGCAGCTCCACAGGGGGCGTTGGCTACACCTTC

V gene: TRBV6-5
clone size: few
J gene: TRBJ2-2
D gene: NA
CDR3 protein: CASSYSSEVGELFF
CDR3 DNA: TGTGCCAGCAGTTACTCTAGCGAGGTCGGGGAGCTGTTTTTT

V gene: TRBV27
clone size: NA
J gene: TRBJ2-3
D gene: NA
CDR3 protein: CASKEASSTDTQYF
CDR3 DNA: TGTGCCAGCAAAGAGGCTAGTAGCACAGATACGCAGTATTTT

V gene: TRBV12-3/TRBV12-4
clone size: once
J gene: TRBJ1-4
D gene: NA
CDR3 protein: CASSLTEKLFF
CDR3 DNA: TGTGCCAGCAGCCTAACCGAAAAACTGTTTTTT

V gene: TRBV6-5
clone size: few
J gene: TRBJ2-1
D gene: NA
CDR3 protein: CASSRTEPYNEQFF
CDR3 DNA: TGTGCCAGCAGTCGGACAGAACCCTACAATGAGCAGTTCTTC

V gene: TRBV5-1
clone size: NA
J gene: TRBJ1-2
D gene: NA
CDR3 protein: CASSLLGGKNGYTF
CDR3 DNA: TGCGCCAGCAGCTTGTTAGGAGGGAAGAATGGCTACACCTTC

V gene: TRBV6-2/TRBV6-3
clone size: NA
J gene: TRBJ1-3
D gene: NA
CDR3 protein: CASSYALGHISGNTIYF
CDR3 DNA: TGTGCCAGCAGTTATGCCTTGGGACATATCTCTGGAAACACCATATATTTT

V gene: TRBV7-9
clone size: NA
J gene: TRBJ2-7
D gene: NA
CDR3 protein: CASSWEGGEQYF
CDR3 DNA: TGTGCCAGCAGCTGGGAGGGGGGCGAGCAGTACTTC

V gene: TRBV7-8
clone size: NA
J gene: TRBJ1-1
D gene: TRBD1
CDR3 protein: CASSSGQGMNTEAFF
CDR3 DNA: TGTGCCAGCAGCTCGGGACAGGGGATGAACACTGAAGCTTTCTTT

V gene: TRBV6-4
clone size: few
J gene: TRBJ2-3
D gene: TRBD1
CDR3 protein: CASSQGGGTDTQYF
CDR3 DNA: TGTGCCAGCAGTCAAGGGGGCGGCACAGATACGCAGTATTTT

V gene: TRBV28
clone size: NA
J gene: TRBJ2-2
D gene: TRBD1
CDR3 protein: CASGTVNTGELFF
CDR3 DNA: TGTGCCAGCGGGACAGTCAACACCGGGGAGCTGTTTTTT

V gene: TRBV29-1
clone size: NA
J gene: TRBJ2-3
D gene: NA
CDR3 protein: CSVRLLSDTQYF
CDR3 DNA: TGCAGCGTCAGACTTCTTTCAGATACGCAGTATTTT

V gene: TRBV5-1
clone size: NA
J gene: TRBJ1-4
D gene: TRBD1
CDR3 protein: CASSWGQGREKLFF
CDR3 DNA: TGCGCCAGCAGCTGGGGACAGGGGAGAGAAAAACTGTTTTTT

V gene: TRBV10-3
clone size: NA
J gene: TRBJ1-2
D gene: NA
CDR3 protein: CAISESWVTGYGYTF
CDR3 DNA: TGTGCCATCAGTGAGTCATGGGTGACGGGCTATGGCTACACCTTC

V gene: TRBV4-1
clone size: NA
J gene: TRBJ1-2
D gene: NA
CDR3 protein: CASSQTPVDYGYTF
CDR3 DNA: TGCGCCAGCAGCCAGACTCCGGTAGACTATGGCTACACCTTC

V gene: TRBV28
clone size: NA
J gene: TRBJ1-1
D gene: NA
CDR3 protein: CASSLGGIGTEAFF
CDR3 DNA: TGTGCCAGCAGCTTAGGGGGGATCGGCACTGAAGCTTTCTTT

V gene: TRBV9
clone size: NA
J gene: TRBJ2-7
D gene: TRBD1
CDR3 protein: CASSFRQGAYEQYF
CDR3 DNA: TGTGCCAGCAGCTTCCGACAGGGAGCCTACGAGCAGTACTTC

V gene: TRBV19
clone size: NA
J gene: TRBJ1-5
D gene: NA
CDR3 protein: CASSTSGGVVNQPQHF
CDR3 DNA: TGTGCCAGTAGTACGTCCGGGGGAGTGGTCAATCAGCCCCAGCATTTT

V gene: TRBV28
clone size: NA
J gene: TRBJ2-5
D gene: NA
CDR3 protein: CASSVDGVGETQYF
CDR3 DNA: TGTGCCAGCAGCGTCGACGGGGTAGGGGAGACCCAGTACTTC

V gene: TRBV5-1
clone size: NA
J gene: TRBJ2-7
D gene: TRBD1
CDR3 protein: CASSLPGQGVEQYF
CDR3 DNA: TGCGCCAGCAGCTTGCCGGGACAGGGGGTAGAGCAGTACTTC

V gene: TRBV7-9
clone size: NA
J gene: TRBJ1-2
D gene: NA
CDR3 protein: CASSLGRTYYGYTF
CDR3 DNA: TGTGCCAGCAGCTTAGGCCGGACATACTATGGCTACACCTTC